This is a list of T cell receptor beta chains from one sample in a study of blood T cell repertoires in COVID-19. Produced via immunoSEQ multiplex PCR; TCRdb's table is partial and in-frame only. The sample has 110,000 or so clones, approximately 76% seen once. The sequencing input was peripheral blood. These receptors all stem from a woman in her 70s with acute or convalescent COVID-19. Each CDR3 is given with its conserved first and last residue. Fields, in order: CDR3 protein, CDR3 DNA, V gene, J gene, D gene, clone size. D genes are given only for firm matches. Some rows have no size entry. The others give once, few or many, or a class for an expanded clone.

CASSLAGSDTEAFF,TGTGCCAGCAGCTTGGCCGGGTCGGACACTGAAGCTTTCTTT,TRBV11-2,TRBJ1-1,.,.
CASSWDRASYEQYF,TGTGCCAGCAGCTGGGACAGGGCCTCCTACGAGCAGTACTTC,TRBV5-4,TRBJ2-7,TRBD1,once
CASSTRQGKYGYTF,TGTGCCAGCAGCACACGACAGGGGAAATATGGCTACACCTTC,TRBV14,TRBJ1-2,TRBD1,.
CASSLDRGIGNEQFF,TGCGCCAGCAGCCTGGACAGGGGTATAGGCAATGAGCAGTTCTTC,TRBV4-1,TRBJ2-1,TRBD1,many
CASSPSDTVLSSYEQYF,TGTGCCAGCAGCCCTTCAGACACAGTTTTAAGCTCCTACGAGCAGTACTTC,TRBV3-1/TRBV3-2,TRBJ2-7,.,few
CASSEFGPLHF,TGCGCCAGCAGTGAATTCGGACCCCTCCACTTT,TRBV10-1,TRBJ1-6,.,few
CASSQDRRQPQHF,TGCGCCAGCAGCCAAGATCGGAGGCAGCCCCAGCATTTT,TRBV4-3,TRBJ1-5,.,.
CASSLEQTMNTEAFF,TGTGCCAGCAGCTTGGAACAGACTATGAACACTGAAGCTTTCTTT,TRBV5-5,TRBJ1-1,.,few
CASSIQDNYGYTF,TGTGCCAGCAGTATCCAGGATAACTATGGCTACACCTTC,TRBV28,TRBJ1-2,.,.
CASSLRVSGANVLTF,TGTGCCAGCAGCCTCAGGGTTTCCGGGGCCAACGTCCTGACTTTC,TRBV7-9,TRBJ2-6,.,.
CASSLAGVFGYTF,TGTGCCAGCAGTTTAGCAGGGGTCTTCGGCTACACCTTC,TRBV12-3/TRBV12-4,TRBJ1-2,.,.
CASSEEQSNQPQHF,TGTGCCAGCAGTGAGGAGCAGAGTAATCAGCCCCAGCATTTT,TRBV2,TRBJ1-5,.,.
CASSTLVGRGNQPQHF,TGTGCCAGCAGCACCCTCGTGGGGCGGGGAAATCAGCCCCAGCATTTT,TRBV7-2,TRBJ1-5,.,.
CASSSTGFQETQYF,TGTGCCAGCAGCTCGACAGGGTTCCAAGAGACCCAGTACTTC,TRBV11-2,TRBJ2-5,TRBD1,.
CAWSWGQPGNQPQHF,TGTGCCTGGAGTTGGGGACAGCCAGGCAATCAGCCCCAGCATTTT,TRBV30,TRBJ1-5,TRBD1,.
CASSHGRASSYEQYF,TGTGCCAGCAGCCATGGGCGGGCCAGCTCCTACGAGCAGTACTTC,TRBV3-1/TRBV3-2,TRBJ2-7,.,.
CASSLFETGELFF,TGTGCCAGCAGCTTGTTCGAGACCGGGGAGCTGTTTTTT,TRBV5-4,TRBJ2-2,.,.
CASRSQSTGYEQYF,TGTGCCAGCAGGTCACAGTCCACCGGCTACGAGCAGTACTTC,TRBV6-5,TRBJ2-7,.,.
CASSLRGRPGYNEQFF,TGTGCCAGCAGCCTGAGGGGGCGCCCGGGATACAATGAGCAGTTCTTC,TRBV5-6,TRBJ2-1,TRBD1,.
CASIGTETNYGYTF,TGTGCCAGCATAGGGACAGAAACTAACTATGGCTACACCTTC,TRBV2,TRBJ1-2,TRBD1,.
CASSPRGSSYNEQFF,TGTGCCAGCAGCCCGCGGGGGAGCTCCTACAATGAGCAGTTCTTC,TRBV9,TRBJ2-1,TRBD2,.
CASSVGGTRADTQYF,TGTGCCAGCAGCGTAGGTGGGACTAGGGCAGATACGCAGTATTTT,TRBV9,TRBJ2-3,TRBD2,.
CASSSDSSNTGELFF,TGTGCCAGCAGCTCGGACAGCTCGAACACCGGGGAGCTGTTTTTT,TRBV11-2,TRBJ2-2,.,.
CASKINSGGQSYEQYF,TGTGCCAGCAAAATCAATAGCGGGGGGCAATCCTACGAGCAGTACTTC,TRBV27,TRBJ2-7,TRBD2,.
CASSPMGQATDTQYF,TGTGCCAGCTCACCAATGGGACAGGCCACAGATACGCAGTATTTT,TRBV18,TRBJ2-3,TRBD1,once
CASTPGHNIANYGYTF,TGTGCCAGCACCCCGGGACACAATATAGCTAACTATGGCTACACCTTC,TRBV28,TRBJ1-2,.,.
CASSLVGGRATDTQYF,TGCGCCAGCAGCCTGGTAGGAGGCCGAGCGACAGATACGCAGTATTTT,TRBV5-1,TRBJ2-3,.,.
CASSQDSSTTDTQYF,TGCGCCAGCAGCCAAGATAGCAGCACCACAGATACGCAGTATTTT,TRBV4-3,TRBJ2-3,.,.
CASSQNRPVGNTIYF,TGTGCCAGCAGCCAGAACAGGCCAGTTGGAAACACCATATATTTT,TRBV14,TRBJ1-3,.,.
CASRSQGAYNSPLHF,TGTGCCAGCAGGTCACAGGGCGCCTATAATTCACCCCTCCACTTT,TRBV6-5,TRBJ1-6,.,.
CASSPLGGATSYEQYF,TGTGCCAGCAGCCCCCTTGGGGGGGCGACGTCCTACGAGCAGTACTTC,TRBV3-1/TRBV3-2,TRBJ2-7,.,once
CASMRRANTEAFF,TGTGCCAGCATGAGGAGGGCGAACACTGAAGCTTTCTTT,TRBV12-3/TRBV12-4,TRBJ1-1,.,.
CASSTSSGAARGNEQFF,TGTGCCAGTAGTACCTCCTCGGGCGCGGCCAGAGGGAATGAGCAGTTCTTC,TRBV19,TRBJ2-1,.,.
CASSLNTGELFF,TGTGCCAGCAGCCTCAACACCGGGGAGCTGTTTTTT,TRBV7-9,TRBJ2-2,.,.
CASSPPGGAGQPQHF,TGTGCCAGCTCACCCCCTGGGGGGGCGGGTCAGCCCCAGCATTTT,TRBV18,TRBJ1-5,.,.
CASSERGGTDTQYF,TGTGCCAGCAGTGAGCGGGGGGGGACAGATACGCAGTATTTT,TRBV6-4,TRBJ2-3,TRBD2,.
CASSLDSGWSGVSSYNEQFF,TGTGCCAGCAGCTTAGATAGCGGATGGTCAGGCGTAAGCTCCTACAATGAGCAGTTCTTC,TRBV11-2,TRBJ2-1,.,.
CASSSGIAVQYF,TGTGCCAGCAGTTCCGGGATCGCCGTGCAGTACTTC,TRBV6-5,TRBJ2-7,.,.
CASNPPVLSGSVEQFF,TGTGCCAGTAACCCCCCGGTTTTGAGCGGGTCCGTTGAGCAGTTCTTC,TRBV19,TRBJ2-1,.,.
CASARGGYEQYF,TGTGCCAGCGCCCGAGGGGGCTACGAGCAGTACTTC,TRBV6-5,TRBJ2-7,.,.
CASSVLDTPYTEAFF,TGTGCCAGCAGCGTCCTGGACACACCTTACACTGAAGCTTTCTTT,TRBV9,TRBJ1-1,.,few
CASNAQGQGLEAFF,TGTGCCAGCAACGCTCAGGGACAGGGGCTTGAAGCTTTCTTT,TRBV2,TRBJ1-1,TRBD1,.
CASREGPGGGYTF,TGTGCCAGCAGGGAGGGACCCGGCGGGGGCTACACCTTC,TRBV2,TRBJ1-2,.,.
CASSYGGGYTDTQYF,TGTGCCAGCAGTTACGGGGGGGGGTACACAGATACGCAGTATTTT,TRBV6-5,TRBJ2-3,TRBD2,.
CASSPEILANTGELFF,TGTGCCAGCTCACCGGAGATACTAGCGAACACCGGGGAGCTGTTTTTT,TRBV18,TRBJ2-2,.,few
CASSQVGGTEAFF,TGTGCCAGCAGCCAAGTGGGGGGCACTGAAGCTTTCTTT,TRBV3-1/TRBV3-2,TRBJ1-1,.,.
CASSLNRETEAFF,TGTGCCAGCAGCCTAAACAGGGAAACTGAAGCTTTCTTT,TRBV7-9,TRBJ1-1,.,.
CASSQDVGRGLLNEQFF,TGCGCCAGCAGCCAAGATGTGGGCAGGGGGCTCCTCAATGAGCAGTTCTTC,TRBV4-1,TRBJ2-1,TRBD1,.
CASSLERAAQPQHF,TGTGCCAGCAGCTTAGAACGAGCGGCTCAGCCCCAGCATTTT,TRBV7-8,TRBJ1-5,.,.
CSVATSSGPSEQYF,TGCAGCGTTGCGACTAGCTCGGGCCCCTCCGAGCAGTACTTC,TRBV29-1,TRBJ2-7,TRBD2,.
CASSFRQGLANVGETQYF,TGTGCCAGCAGCTTTCGACAGGGACTCGCGAATGTTGGGGAGACCCAGTACTTC,TRBV7-7,TRBJ2-5,.,many
CASNELGQGYTF,TGTGCCAGTAACGAGTTGGGGCAGGGCTACACCTTC,TRBV19,TRBJ1-2,.,.
CASSLGGEGAFF,TGTGCCAGCAGCTTGGGAGGGGAGGGAGCTTTCTTT,TRBV5-6,TRBJ1-1,.,once
CASRPGEQNSPLHF,TGTGCCAGCAGGCCAGGGGAGCAAAATTCACCCCTCCACTTT,TRBV5-4,TRBJ1-6,.,.
CASSPAVPSSYNSPLHF,TGTGCCAGCTCACCAGCGGTCCCGAGCTCCTATAATTCACCCCTCCACTTT,TRBV18,TRBJ1-6,.,.
CASTMGLALLRTYNEQFF,TGTGCCAGCACCATGGGACTAGCCCTCTTAAGAACCTACAATGAGCAGTTCTTC,TRBV7-2,TRBJ2-1,TRBD2,.
CASSYGQGENYGYTF,TGCGCCAGCAGCTACGGACAGGGGGAGAACTATGGCTACACCTTC,TRBV5-1,TRBJ1-2,TRBD1,.